This entry describes one T cell receptor beta chain. This entry is derived from a study of CD8 T cells in Susac syndrome. The V gene's germline CDR1 is DFQATT and CDR2 SNEGSKA (reference sequence). Trimming removed 6 bases from V and 3 bases from J, with 18 bases in between. The CDR3 totals 14 residues. cDNA came from about 0.51 to 1 ug RNA primed by random hexamers. It was immunoSEQ multiplex PCR that amplified TCR beta CDR3 across 54 Vbeta and 13 Jbeta. TCRdb re-called the immunoSEQ multiplex PCR reads with MiXCR, one entry per CDR3 protein. The sample has about 140,000 distinct CDR3 sequences; about 95% are singletons. Included as multiple sclerosis controls were treatment-naive patients who had stable or active relapsing-remitting disease.

The sequenced sample was CD4+ T cells from PBMCs. The receptor was isolated from a human donor with multiple sclerosis. The chain recombines TRBV20-1 with TRBJ2-7; perhaps TRBD1 as D (5 bases). Here the CDR3 DNA reads TGCAGTGCGGGTTTGGGGCAGGGTAACTACGAGCAGTACTTC. Amino acids: CSAGLGQGNYEQYF.